This record concerns one T cell receptor beta chain sequence. Its antigen remains unknown. V was trimmed by 2 bases and J by 5 bases, leaving 8 bases between them. The germline gives CDR1 MNHEY, CDR2 SMNVEV (reference sequence). This CDR3 has 13 amino acids. The data stem from a study of PD-L1 blockade in urothelial cancer. Study conclusions and caveats: Pretreatment TCR clonality in blood, when below the median, was predictive of better survival.

Some clones are missing from TCRdb's copy, which holds only in-frame ones; the method was immunoSEQ multiplex PCR. The table lists over 100,000 clones, less than 95% of them singletons, with about 4% in the top ten. Regarding time point: peripheral blood 6 weeks after treatment start. Patients had locally advanced or metastatic urothelial carcinoma. Samples spanned pretreatment and treatment, with 1 to 8 time points per patient. The chain joins TRBV27 to TRBJ2-3; D is unclear. The clonotype comes from a man between 60 and 75 years old with urothelial cancer. Source: PBMCs, taken around atezolizumab (anti-PD-L1) treatment. The CDR3 sequence is CASSLAGKDTQYF. In nucleotides, the CDR3 is TGTGCCAGCAGTTTAGCAGGCAAAGATACGCAGTATTTT.